In this sample, the clone carrying this T cell receptor beta chain turned up a few times. The donors, all healthy, were Caucasians living in Russia, aged about 6 to 90. The data originate from a study of blood T cells in healthy people across ages. Primed by a sample-barcoded 5' primer and a J-beta primer mix, a second PCR proceeded for about 7 to 12 cycles. TCRdb re-derived calls from the 5' RACE reads in MiXCR, one entry per CDR3 protein. Among 1,800,000 or so distinct CDR3 sequences listed, roughly two fifths were seen once. This TCR derives from a human donor in good health. Sequenced input: blood.

The CDR3 DNA reads TGCAGTGCTAGACCAGCAGCGACCACAGATACGCAGTATTTT. This sequence encodes CSARPAATTDTQYF. The chain couples TRBV20-1 to TRBJ2-3; D call uncertain. The CDR3 has 14 residues. The V end lost 2 bases, the J end lost 2 bases, and 11 bases lay between the germline ends. Germline V gene sequence: CDR1 DFQATT, CDR2 SNEGSKA (reference sequence).